Given below is one T cell receptor (beta chain) in context. V was pared by 1 base and J by 0 bases, with 10 bases between. This CDR3 is 16 amino acids long. CDR1 and CDR2 from the germline V gene are LGHDT and YNNKEL (reference sequence). This sample stems from a study of blood T cell repertoires in COVID-19. Repertoires were generated with immunoSEQ multiplex PCR, while TCRdb's copy carries only in-frame clones and drops some. This sample yields about 400,000 clones, of which more than 80% are seen a single time; roughly 1.4% belongs to the top ten. The source material was peripheral blood. The sequence came from a woman aged 30 to 39 with active or convalescent COVID-19. This rearrangement joins TRBV3-1 (or the pseudogene TRBV3-2) to TRBJ1-3, with D possibly being TRBD1 (5 bases). The CDR3 DNA follows: TGTGCCAGCAGCCAAGCTGGAGGGGACTCTGGAAACACCATATATTTT. Translating it yields CASSQAGGDSGNTIYF.